These T cell receptor beta chains were read from a single sample in a study of blood T cells in healthy people across ages. MiXCR was run by TCRdb on the 5' RACE reads, yielding one entry per CDR3 protein. The sample holds over 1,200,000 distinct CDR3 sequences, approximately 59% seen once. Sequenced: blood. These receptors all stem from a man younger than 35 in good health. Both conserved end residues are part of each CDR3. D genes are given only for firm matches. Expanded clones get a size class; other rows say once, few or many, or leave the size out.

clone_size j_call v_call d_call cdr3_aa cdr3_nt
- TRBJ2-7 TRBV6-5 TRBD2 CASSYAAGGQYEQYF TGTGCCAGCAGTTACGCGGCGGGGGGCCAGTACGAGCAGTACTTC
- TRBJ2-7 TRBV10-3 - CAISEEPALYPPYEQYF TGTGCCATCAGTGAGGAACCCGCCCTCTACCCACCATACGAGCAGTACTTC
- TRBJ2-3 TRBV4-2 TRBD2 CASSQEEAGGGTDTQYF TGTGCCAGCAGCCAAGAAGAAGCGGGGGGCGGAACAGATACGCAGTATTTT
- TRBJ2-1 TRBV6-2/TRBV6-3 TRBD1 CASSYSGQESSYNEQFF TGTGCCAGCAGTTACTCGGGACAGGAGAGCTCCTACAATGAGCAGTTCTTC
- TRBJ2-1 TRBV25-1 - CASRRQGYNEQFF TGTGCCAGCAGGCGGCAGGGGTACAATGAGCAGTTCTTC
few TRBJ1-1 TRBV29-1 - CSTHRARSTEAFF TGCAGCACTCACAGGGCGCGCAGCACTGAAGCTTTCTTT
- TRBJ2-7 TRBV6-5 - CASNYGLTGYEQYF TGTGCCAGCAATTACGGACTAACCGGCTACGAGCAGTACTTC
- TRBJ1-1 TRBV29-1 - CSATGVLNTEAFF TGCAGCGCTACGGGGGTCCTTAACACTGAAGCTTTCTTT
- TRBJ1-1 TRBV4-1 - CASSLEQGYEAFF TGCGCCAGCAGCCTGGAACAGGGATATGAAGCTTTCTTT
- TRBJ2-3 TRBV4-3 TRBD2 CASSRDWGTSGNPLQYF TGCGCCAGCAGCCGGGATTGGGGGACTAGCGGTAATCCACTACAGTATTTT
- TRBJ2-3 TRBV27 TRBD2 CASSTTGTSGGSGTQYF TGTGCCAGCAGCACGACCGGGACTAGCGGGGGCTCGGGTACGCAGTATTTT
- TRBJ2-7 TRBV7-6 TRBD1 CASSSGQGINEQYF TGTGCCAGCAGTTCTGGACAGGGTATCAACGAGCAGTACTTC
- TRBJ1-5 TRBV27 - CAIPANNQPQHF TGTGCCATCCCGGCAAACAATCAGCCCCAGCATTTT
- TRBJ2-7 TRBV7-2 - CATGNTISYEQYF TGTGCCACCGGAAATACTATCTCCTACGAGCAGTACTTC
- TRBJ2-7 TRBV6-1 - CASSPWDYEQYF TGTGCCAGCAGCCCATGGGACTACGAGCAGTACTTC
many TRBJ1-2 TRBV27 - CASSSTNYGYTF TGTGCCAGCAGTTCGACGAACTATGGCTACACCTTC
- TRBJ2-1 TRBV27 - CASERRSGGEQFF TGTGCCAGCGAGCGAAGATCAGGGGGGGAGCAGTTCTTC
- TRBJ1-1 TRBV6-1 - CASSEFRGNTEAFF TGTGCCAGCAGTGAATTTAGGGGGAACACTGAAGCTTTCTTT
few TRBJ2-1 TRBV2 - CASNPGDNEQFF TGTGCCAGCAATCCGGGGGACAATGAGCAGTTCTTC
- TRBJ1-2 TRBV29-1 - CSVEDKVDYGYTF TGCAGCGTTGAAGATAAGGTGGACTATGGCTACACCTTC
- TRBJ1-2 TRBV5-1 TRBD1 CASSLALSGTETTHGYTF TGCGCCAGCAGCTTGGCTCTATCGGGGACAGAGACGACACATGGCTACACCTTC
few TRBJ2-7 TRBV29-1 - CSAQNAAYEQYF TGCAGCGCCCAGAACGCCGCCTACGAGCAGTACTTC